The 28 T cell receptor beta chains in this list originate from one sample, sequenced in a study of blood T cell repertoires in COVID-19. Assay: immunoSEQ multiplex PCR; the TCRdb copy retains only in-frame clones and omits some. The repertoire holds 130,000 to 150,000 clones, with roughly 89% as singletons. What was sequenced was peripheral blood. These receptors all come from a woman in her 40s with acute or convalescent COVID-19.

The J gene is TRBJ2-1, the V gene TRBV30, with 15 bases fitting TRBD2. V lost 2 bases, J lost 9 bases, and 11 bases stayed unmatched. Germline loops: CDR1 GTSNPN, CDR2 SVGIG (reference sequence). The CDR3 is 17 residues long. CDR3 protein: CAWSSRGLAGGRGEQFF. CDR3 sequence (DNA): TGTGCCTGGAGTTCTCGGGGACTAGCGGGAGGTCGCGGTGAGCAGTTCTTC.

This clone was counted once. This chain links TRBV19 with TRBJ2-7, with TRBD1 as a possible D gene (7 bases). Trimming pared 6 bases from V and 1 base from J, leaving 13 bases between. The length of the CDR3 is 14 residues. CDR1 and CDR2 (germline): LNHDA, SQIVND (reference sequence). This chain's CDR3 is CASRRDRSSYEQYF. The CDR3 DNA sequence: TGTGCCAGTAGGCGGGACAGATCATCCTACGAGCAGTACTTC.

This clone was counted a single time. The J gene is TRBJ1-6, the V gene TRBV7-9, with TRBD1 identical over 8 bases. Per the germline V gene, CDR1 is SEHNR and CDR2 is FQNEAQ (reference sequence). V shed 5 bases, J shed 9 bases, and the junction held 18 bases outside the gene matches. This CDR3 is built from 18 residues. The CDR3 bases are TGTGCCAGCAGCCCTGGCCCGTGGACAGGGATAAAGGGTTCACCCCTCCACTTT. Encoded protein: CASSPGPWTGIKGSPLHF.

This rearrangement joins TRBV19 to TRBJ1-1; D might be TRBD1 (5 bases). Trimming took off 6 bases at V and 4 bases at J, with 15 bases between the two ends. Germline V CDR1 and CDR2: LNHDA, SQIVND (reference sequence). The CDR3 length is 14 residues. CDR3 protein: CASRRRQGGTEAFF. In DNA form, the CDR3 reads TGTGCCAGTAGAAGGCGCCAGGGTGGCACTGAAGCTTTCTTT. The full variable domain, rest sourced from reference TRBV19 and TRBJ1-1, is DGGITQSPKYLFRKEGQNVTLSCEQNLNHDAMYWYRQDPGQGLRLIYYSQIVNDFQKGDIAEGYSVSREKKESFPLTVTSAQKNPTAFYLCASRRRQGGTEAFFGQGTRLTVV.

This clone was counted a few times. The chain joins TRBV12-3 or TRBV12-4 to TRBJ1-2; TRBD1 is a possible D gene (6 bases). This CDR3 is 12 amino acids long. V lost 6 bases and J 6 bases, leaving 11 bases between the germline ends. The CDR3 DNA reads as TGTGCCAGCAGGCAGCCAGGGGATGGCTACACCTTC. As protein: CASRQPGDGYTF.

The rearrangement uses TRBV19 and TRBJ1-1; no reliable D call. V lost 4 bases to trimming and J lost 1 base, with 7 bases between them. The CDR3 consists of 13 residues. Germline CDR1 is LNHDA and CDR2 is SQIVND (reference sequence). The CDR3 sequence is CASSKTANTEAFF. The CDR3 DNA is TGTGCCAGTAGTAAAACAGCGAACACTGAAGCTTTCTTT.

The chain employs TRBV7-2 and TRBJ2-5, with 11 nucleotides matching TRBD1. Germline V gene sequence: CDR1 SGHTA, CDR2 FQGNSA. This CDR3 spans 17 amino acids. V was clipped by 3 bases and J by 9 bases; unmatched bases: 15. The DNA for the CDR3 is TGTGCCAGCAGCTTGTGGCCCGGGACAGGGGGTCAGGCGGCCCAGTACTTC. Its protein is CASSLWPGTGGQAAQYF.

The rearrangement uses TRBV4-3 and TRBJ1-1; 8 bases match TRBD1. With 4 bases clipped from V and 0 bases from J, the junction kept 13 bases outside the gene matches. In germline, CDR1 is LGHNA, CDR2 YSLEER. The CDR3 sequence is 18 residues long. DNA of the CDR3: TGCGCCAGCAGCCCGACCCGGGACAGGACATCCATGAACACTGAAGCTTTCTTT. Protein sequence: CASSPTRDRTSMNTEAFF.

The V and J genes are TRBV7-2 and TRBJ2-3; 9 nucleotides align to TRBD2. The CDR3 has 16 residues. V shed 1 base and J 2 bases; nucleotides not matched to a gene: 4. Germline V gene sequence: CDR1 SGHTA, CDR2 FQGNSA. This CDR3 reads CASSLGGGANTDTQYF. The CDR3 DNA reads TGTGCCAGCAGCTTAGGCGGGGGGGCGAACACAGATACGCAGTATTTT.

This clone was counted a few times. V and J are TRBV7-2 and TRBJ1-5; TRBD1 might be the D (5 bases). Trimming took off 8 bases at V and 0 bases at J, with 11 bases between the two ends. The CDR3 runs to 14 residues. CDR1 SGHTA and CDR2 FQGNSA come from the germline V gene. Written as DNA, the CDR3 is TGTGCCAGCTCGACAGACAATAGCAATCAGCCCCAGCATTTT. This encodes CASSTDNSNQPQHF.

CDR3 DNA sequence: TGTGCCAGCAGCCCGGACAGGGCGGAGACCCAGTACTTC. It encodes CASSPDRAETQYF. This sequence joins TRBV7-9 and TRBJ2-5; 8 bases align to TRBD1. Per the germline V gene, CDR1 is SEHNR and CDR2 is FQNEAQ (reference sequence). The J segment lost 5 bases and the V segment lost 5 bases, leaving 4 bases of the junction unmatched. This CDR3 is built from 13 residues.

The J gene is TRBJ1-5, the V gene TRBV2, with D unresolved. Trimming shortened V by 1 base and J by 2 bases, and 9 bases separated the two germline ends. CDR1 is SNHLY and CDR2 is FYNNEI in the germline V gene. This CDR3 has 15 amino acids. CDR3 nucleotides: TGTGCCAGCAGTGAAGGGGCGATGGGCAATCAGCCCCAGCATTTT. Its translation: CASSEGAMGNQPQHF.

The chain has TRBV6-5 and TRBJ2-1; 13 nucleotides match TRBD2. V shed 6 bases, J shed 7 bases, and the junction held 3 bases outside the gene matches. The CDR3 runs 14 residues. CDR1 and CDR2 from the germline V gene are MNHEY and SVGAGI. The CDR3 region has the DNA TGTGCCAGCAGACTAGCGGGGGGGAGGAATGAGCAGTTCTTC. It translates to CASRLAGGRNEQFF.

CDR3 protein: CASSFFNSPDTQYF. The CDR3 DNA sequence: TGTGCCAGCAGCTTCTTTAATAGTCCAGATACGCAGTATTTT. J is TRBJ2-3 and V is TRBV6-5; no clear D. From germline, CDR1 is MNHEY and CDR2 SVGAGI. V was shortened by 6 bases and J by 4 bases, with 14 bases between the two germline ends. The CDR3 covers 14 residues.

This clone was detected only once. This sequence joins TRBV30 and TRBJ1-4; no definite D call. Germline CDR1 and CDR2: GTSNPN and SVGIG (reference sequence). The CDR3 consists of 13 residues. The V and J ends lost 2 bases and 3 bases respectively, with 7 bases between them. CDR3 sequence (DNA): TGTGCCTGGAGTCCACAGCCTAATGAAAAACTGTTTTTT. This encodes CAWSPQPNEKLFF.

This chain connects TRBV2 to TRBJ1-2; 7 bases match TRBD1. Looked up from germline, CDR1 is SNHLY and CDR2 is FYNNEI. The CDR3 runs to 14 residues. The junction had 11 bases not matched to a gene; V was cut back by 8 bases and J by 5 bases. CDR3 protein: CASQGESKGYGYTF. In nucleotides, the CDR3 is TGTGCCAGCCAGGGGGAGTCGAAAGGATATGGCTACACCTTC.

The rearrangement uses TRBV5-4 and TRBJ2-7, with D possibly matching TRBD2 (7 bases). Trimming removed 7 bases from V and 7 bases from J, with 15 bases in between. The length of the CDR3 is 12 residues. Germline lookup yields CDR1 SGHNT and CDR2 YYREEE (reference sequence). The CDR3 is CASRLGGGEQYF. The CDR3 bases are TGTGCCAGCCGCCTAGGGGGGGGTGAGCAGTACTTC. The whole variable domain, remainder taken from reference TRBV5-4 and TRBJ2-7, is ETGVTQSPTHLIKTRGQQVTLRCSSQSGHNTVSWYQQALGQGPQFIFQYYREEENGRGNFPPRFSGLQFPNYSSELNVNALELDDSALYLCASRLGGGEQYFGPGTRLTVT.

The CDR3, as DNA: TGTGCCAGCAGTTCCAGGGGGGCAACTAATGAAAAACTGTTTTTT. Its protein product is CASSSRGATNEKLFF. The V call is TRBV28, the J call TRBJ1-4, with 7 bases identical to TRBD1. V trimming: 4 bases; J trimming: 0 bases; junction bases outside the gene matches: 2. Germline V lookup: CDR1 MDHEN, CDR2 SYDVKM. This CDR3 has 15 amino acids. Together with reference TRBV28 and TRBJ1-4, the CDR3 gives the full variable domain: DVKVTQSSRYLVKRTGEKVFLECVQDMDHENMFWYRQDPGLGLRLIYFSYDVKMKEKGDIPEGYSVSREKKERFSLILESASTNQTSMYLCASSSRGATNEKLFFGSGTQLSVL.

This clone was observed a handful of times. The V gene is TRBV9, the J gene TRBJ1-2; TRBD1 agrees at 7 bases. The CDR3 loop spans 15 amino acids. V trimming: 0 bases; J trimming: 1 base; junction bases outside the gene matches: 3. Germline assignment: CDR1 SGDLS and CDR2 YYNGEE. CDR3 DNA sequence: TGTGCCAGCAGCGTAGAGGGACAGTATAACTATGGCTACACCTTC. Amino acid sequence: CASSVEGQYNYGYTF.

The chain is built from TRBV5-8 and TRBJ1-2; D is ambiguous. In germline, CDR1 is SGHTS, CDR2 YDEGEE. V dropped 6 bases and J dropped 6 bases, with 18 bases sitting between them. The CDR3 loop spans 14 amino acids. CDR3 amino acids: CASIIGGRVDGYTF. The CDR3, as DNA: TGTGCCAGCATCATTGGCGGGAGAGTGGATGGCTACACCTTC.

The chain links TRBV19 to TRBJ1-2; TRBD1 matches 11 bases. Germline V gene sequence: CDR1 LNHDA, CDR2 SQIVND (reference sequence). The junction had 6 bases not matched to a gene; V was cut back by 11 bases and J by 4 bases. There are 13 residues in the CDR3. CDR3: CACWTGGTYGYTF. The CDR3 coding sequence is TGTGCCTGTTGGACAGGGGGCACCTATGGCTACACCTTC.

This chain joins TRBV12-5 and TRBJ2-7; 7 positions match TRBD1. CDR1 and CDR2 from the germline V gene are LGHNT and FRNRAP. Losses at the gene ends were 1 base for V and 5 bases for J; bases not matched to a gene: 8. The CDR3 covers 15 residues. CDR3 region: CASGLGQGEWDEQYF. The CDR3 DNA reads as TGTGCTAGTGGTTTGGGACAGGGAGAATGGGACGAGCAGTACTTC.

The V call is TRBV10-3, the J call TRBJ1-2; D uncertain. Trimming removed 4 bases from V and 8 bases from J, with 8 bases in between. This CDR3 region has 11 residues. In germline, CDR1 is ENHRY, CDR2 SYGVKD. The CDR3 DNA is TGTGCCATCAGTGGTGGGGAGGGCTACACCTTC. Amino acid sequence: CAISGGEGYTF.

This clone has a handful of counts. CDR3 coding DNA: TGTGCCAGCAGTCGGGCTAGGACAGGGGGCGCAAGTGGCTACACCTTC. The encoded protein is CASSRARTGGASGYTF. The rearrangement joins TRBV27 to TRBJ1-2, with TRBD1 identical over 11 bases. The junction had 12 bases not matched to a gene; V was cut back by 5 bases and J by 7 bases. Germline-derived CDR1 and CDR2 are MNHEY and SMNVEV (reference sequence). The CDR3 extends over 16 amino acids.

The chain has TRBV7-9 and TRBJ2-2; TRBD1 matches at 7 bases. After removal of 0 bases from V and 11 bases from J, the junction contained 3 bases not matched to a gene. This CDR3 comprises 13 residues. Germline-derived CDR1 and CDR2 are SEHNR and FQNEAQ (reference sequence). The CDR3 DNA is TGTGCCAGCAGCTTAGCGGACAGGCTCGAGCTGTTTTTT. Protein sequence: CASSLADRLELFF.

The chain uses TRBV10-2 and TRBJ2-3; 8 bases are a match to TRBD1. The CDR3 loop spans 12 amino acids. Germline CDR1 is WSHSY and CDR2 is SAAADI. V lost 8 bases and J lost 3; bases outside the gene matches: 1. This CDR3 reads CASRTGTDTQYF. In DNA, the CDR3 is TGCGCCAGCCGGACAGGGACAGATACGCAGTATTTT.

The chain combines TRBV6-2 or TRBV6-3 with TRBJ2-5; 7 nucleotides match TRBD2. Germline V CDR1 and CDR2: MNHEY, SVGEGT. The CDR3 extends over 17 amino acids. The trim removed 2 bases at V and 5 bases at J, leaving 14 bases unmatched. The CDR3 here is CASSYPKGPGGVETQYF. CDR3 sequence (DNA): TGTGCCAGCAGTTACCCGAAGGGACCGGGAGGCGTGGAGACCCAGTACTTC.

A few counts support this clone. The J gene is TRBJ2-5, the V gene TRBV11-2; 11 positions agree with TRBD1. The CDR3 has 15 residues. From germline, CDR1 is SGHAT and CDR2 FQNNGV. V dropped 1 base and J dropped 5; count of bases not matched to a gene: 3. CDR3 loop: CASSLVGTGGETQYF. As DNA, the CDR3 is TGTGCCAGCAGCTTAGTAGGGACAGGGGGTGAGACCCAGTACTTC.